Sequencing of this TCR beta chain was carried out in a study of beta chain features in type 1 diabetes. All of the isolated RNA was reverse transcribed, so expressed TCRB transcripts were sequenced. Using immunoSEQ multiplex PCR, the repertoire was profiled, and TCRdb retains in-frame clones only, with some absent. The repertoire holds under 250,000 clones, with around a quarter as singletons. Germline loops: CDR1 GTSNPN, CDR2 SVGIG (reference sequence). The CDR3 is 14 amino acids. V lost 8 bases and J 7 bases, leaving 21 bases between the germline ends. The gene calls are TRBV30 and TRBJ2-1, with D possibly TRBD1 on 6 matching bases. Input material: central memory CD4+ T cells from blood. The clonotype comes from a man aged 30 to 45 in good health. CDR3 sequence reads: CAGGSRGRANEQFF. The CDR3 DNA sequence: TGTGCCGGGGGCTCTCGGGGCAGGGCAAATGAGCAGTTCTTC.